This T cell receptor (beta chain) stems from a study of blood T cell repertoires in COVID-19. The wider study: Specimens from acute and convalescent COVID-19 originated in the United States, Italy and Spain.

Here immunoSEQ multiplex PCR was the method, and the copy in TCRdb shows in-frame clones only, minus some. Among around 150,000 clones listed, about 85% were seen once. Germline loops: CDR1 SNHLY, CDR2 FYNNEI. The ends were cut back, 8 bases at V and 7 bases at J, with 10 bases in the middle. This CDR3 has 11 residues. This sequence was found in a human donor with acute or convalescent COVID-19. The donor label of this sample is uncertain. V gene TRBV2 combines with J gene TRBJ2-3; the D gene is possibly TRBD1 (5 bases). Sample: peripheral blood. The CDR3, as DNA: TGTGCCAGCTTTCAGGGCTATACGCAGTATTTT. Its translation is CASFQGYTQYF. Based on the CDR3 plus reference TRBV2 and TRBJ2-3, the full variable domain is EPEVTQTPSHQVTQMGQEVILRCVPISNHLYFYWYRQILGQKVEFLVSFYNNEISEKSEIFDDQFSVERPDGSNFTLKIRSTKLEDSAMYFCASFQGYTQYFGPGTRLTVL.